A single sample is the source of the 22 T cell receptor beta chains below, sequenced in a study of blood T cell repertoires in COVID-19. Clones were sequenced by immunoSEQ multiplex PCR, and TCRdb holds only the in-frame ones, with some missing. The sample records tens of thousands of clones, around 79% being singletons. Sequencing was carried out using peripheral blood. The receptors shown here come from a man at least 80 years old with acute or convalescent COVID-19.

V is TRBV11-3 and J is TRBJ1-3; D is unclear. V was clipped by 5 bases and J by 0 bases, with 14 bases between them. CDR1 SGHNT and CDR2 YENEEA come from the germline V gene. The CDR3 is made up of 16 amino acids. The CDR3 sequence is CASSPREGSSGNTIYF. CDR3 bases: TGTGCCAGCAGCCCTCGGGAGGGATCCTCTGGAAACACCATATATTTT.

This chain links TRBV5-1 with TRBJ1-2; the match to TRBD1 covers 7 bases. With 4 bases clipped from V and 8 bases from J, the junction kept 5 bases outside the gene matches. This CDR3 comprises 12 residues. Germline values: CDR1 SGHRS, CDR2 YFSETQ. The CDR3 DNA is TGCGCCAGCAGCCGACAGGGCGTCGGCTACACCTTC. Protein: CASSRQGVGYTF.

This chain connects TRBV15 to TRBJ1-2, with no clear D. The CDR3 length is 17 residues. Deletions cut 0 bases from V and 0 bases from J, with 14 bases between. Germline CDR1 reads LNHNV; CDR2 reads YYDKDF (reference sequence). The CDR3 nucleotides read TGTGCCACCAGCAGAGATTCCGGTCCGCTAGCTAACTATGGCTACACCTTC. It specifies CATSRDSGPLANYGYTF.

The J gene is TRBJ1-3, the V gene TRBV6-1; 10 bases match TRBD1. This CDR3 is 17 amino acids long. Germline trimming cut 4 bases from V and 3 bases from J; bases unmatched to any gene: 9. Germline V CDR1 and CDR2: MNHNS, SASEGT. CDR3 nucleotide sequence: TGTGCCAGCAGTGGACAGGGGGCGAAGGCTGTTGGAAACACCATATATTTT. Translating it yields CASSGQGAKAVGNTIYF.

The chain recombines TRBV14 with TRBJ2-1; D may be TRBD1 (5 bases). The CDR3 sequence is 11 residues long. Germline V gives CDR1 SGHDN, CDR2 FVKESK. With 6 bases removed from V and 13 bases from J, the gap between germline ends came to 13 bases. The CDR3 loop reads CASRMDTHQFF. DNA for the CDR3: TGTGCCAGCAGAATGGACACTCACCAGTTCTTC.

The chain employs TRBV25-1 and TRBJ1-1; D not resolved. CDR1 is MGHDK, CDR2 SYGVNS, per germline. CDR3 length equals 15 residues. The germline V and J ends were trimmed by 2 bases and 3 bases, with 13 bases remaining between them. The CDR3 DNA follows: TGTGCCAGCAGTGAAACGGGTGGGTATGACACTGAAGCTTTCTTT. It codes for CASSETGGYDTEAFF.

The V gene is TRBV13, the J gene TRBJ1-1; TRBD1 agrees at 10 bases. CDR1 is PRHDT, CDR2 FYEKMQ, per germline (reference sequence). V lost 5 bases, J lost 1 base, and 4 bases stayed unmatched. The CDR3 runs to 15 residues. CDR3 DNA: TGTGCCAGCAGCGCCTGGGACAGGGGGAACACTGAAGCTTTCTTT. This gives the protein CASSAWDRGNTEAFF.

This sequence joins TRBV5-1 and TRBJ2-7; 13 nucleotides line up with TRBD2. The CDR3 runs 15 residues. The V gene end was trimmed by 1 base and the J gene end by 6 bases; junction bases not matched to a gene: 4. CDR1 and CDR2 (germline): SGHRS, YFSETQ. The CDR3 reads CASSLSTSGGVEQYF. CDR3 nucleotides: TGCGCCAGCAGCTTGTCCACTAGCGGGGGGGTCGAGCAGTACTTC.

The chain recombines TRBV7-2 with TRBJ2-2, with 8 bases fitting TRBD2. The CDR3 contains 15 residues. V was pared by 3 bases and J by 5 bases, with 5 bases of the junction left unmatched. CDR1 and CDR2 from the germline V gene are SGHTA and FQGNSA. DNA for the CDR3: TGTGCCAGCAGCTTTCTGAGCGGGGGTACCGGGGAGCTGTTTTTT. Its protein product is CASSFLSGGTGELFF. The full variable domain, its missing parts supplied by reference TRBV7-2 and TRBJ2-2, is GAGVSQSPSNKVTEKGKDVELRCDPISGHTALYWYRQSLGQGLEFLIYFQGNSAPDKSGLPSDRFSAERTGGSVSTLTIQRTQQEDSAVYLCASSFLSGGTGELFFGEGSRLTVL.

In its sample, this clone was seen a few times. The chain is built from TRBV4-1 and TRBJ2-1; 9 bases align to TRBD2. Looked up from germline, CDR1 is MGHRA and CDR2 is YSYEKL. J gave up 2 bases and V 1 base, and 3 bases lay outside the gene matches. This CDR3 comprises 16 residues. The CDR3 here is CASSQGGTSTYNEQFF. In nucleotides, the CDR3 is TGCGCCAGCAGCCAAGGAGGGACTAGCACCTACAATGAGCAGTTCTTC.

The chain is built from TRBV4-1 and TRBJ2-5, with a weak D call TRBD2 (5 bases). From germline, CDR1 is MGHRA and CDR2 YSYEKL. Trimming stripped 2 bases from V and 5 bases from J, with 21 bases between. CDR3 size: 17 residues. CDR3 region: CASSQPGRSGIEETQYF. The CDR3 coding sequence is TGCGCCAGCAGCCAACCTGGTAGGAGCGGCATCGAGGAGACCCAGTACTTC.

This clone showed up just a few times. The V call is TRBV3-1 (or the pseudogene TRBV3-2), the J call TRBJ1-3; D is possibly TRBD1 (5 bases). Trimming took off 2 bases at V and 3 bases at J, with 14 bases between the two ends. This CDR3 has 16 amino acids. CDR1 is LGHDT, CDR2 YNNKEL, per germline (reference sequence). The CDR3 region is CASSQRLTGGGNTIYF. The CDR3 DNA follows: TGTGCCAGCAGCCAAAGGTTGACGGGGGGTGGAAACACCATATATTTT.

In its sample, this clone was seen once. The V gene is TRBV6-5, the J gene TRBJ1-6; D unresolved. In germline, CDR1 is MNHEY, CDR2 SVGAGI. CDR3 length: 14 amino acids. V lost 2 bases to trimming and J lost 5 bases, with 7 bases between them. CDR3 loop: CASSYEDNNSPLHF. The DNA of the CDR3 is TGTGCCAGCAGTTACGAGGATAATAATTCACCCCTCCACTTT.

The CDR3 nucleotides are TGCGCCAGCAGCTTGGATTCAGGGATATATGGCTACACCTTC. Amino acids: CASSLDSGIYGYTF. J is TRBJ1-2 and V is TRBV5-1, with D possibly being TRBD1 (5 bases). CDR1 and CDR2 (germline): SGHRS, YFSETQ. Trimming took off 0 bases at V and 5 bases at J, with 11 bases between the two ends. This CDR3 has 14 amino acids.

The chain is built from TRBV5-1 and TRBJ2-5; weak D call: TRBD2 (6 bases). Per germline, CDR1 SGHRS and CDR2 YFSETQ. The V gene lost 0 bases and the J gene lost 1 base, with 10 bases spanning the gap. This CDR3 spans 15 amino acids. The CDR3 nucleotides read TGCGCCAGCAGCTTGGTTCCGGGAGCCCAAGAGACCCAGTACTTC. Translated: CASSLVPGAQETQYF.

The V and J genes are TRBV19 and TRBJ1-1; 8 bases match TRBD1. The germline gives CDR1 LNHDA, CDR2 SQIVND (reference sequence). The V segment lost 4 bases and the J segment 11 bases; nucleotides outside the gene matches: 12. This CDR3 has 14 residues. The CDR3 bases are TGTGCCAGTAGTAACCCAGGGGGCTCCCTGGGCGCTTTCTTT. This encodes CASSNPGGSLGAFF.

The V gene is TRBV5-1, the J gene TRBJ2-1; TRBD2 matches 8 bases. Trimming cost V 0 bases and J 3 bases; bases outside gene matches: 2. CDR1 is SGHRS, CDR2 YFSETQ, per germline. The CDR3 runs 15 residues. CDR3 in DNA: TGCGCCAGCAGCTTGGGACTAGCGCTCTACAATGAGCAGTTCTTC. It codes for CASSLGLALYNEQFF.

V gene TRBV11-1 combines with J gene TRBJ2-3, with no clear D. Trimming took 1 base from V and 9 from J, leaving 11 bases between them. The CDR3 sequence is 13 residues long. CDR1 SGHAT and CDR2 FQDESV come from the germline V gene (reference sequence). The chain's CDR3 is CASSLVAEVTQYF. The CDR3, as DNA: TGTGCCAGCAGCTTAGTTGCAGAGGTAACGCAGTATTTT.

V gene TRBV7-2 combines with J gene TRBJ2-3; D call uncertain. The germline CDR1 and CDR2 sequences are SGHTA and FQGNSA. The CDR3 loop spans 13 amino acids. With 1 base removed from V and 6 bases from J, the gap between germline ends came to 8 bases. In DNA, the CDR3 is TGTGCCAGCAGCTTAGGGCCCCCGGATACGCAGTATTTT. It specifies CASSLGPPDTQYF.

CDR3 residues: CASSRPGTGINSPLHF. CDR3 DNA: TGTGCCAGCAGCCGTCCCGGGACAGGGATCAATTCACCCCTCCACTTT. The J gene is TRBJ1-6, the V gene TRBV5-6; 9 bases match TRBD1. J was trimmed by 7 bases and V by 4 bases; bases with no gene match: 9. CDR3 size: 16 residues. Germline V gene data show CDR1 as SGHDT and CDR2 as YYEEEE.

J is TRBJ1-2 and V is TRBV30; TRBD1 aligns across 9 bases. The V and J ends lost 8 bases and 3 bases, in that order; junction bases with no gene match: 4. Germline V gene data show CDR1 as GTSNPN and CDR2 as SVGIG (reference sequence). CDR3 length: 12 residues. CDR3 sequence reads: CAGQGRDYGYTF. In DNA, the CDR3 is TGTGCCGGACAGGGGCGAGACTATGGCTACACCTTC.

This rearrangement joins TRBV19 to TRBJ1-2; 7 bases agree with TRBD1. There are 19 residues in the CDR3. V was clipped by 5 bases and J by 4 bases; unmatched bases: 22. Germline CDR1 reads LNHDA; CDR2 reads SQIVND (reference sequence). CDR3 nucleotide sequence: TGTGCCAGTAGTGCGAGAGACCGGGACAGAGGATATTGGGGCTATGGCTACACCTTC. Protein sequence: CASSARDRDRGYWGYGYTF. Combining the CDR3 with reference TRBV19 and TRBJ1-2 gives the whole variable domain DGGITQSPKYLFRKEGQNVTLSCEQNLNHDAMYWYRQDPGQGLRLIYYSQIVNDFQKGDIAEGYSVSREKKESFPLTVTSAQKNPTAFYLCASSARDRDRGYWGYGYTFGSGTRLTVV.